These 16 T cell receptor beta chains were all obtained from the same sample, sequenced in a study of beta chain features in type 1 diabetes. Since all of the isolated RNA was reverse transcribed, expressed TCRB transcripts were what got sequenced. Method: immunoSEQ multiplex PCR; TCRdb's copy keeps in-frame clones and lacks some. The top ten clones hold around 7% of a sample with 250,000 to 350,000 clones, 12% to 15% of them seen once. The sample was central memory CD4+ T cells from blood. Every receptor here comes from a man aged 25-40 years in good health.

This clone occurred many times. The V gene is TRBV25-1, the J gene TRBJ2-5; D possibly corresponds to TRBD2 (5 bases). The V end lost 1 base, the J end lost 6 bases, and 15 bases lay between the germline ends. Per germline, CDR1 MGHDK and CDR2 SYGVNS. The CDR3 length is 15 residues. The CDR3, as DNA: TGTGCCAGCAGTGAATGGGCCGGTACTAGGCAGACCCAGTACTTC. It codes for CASSEWAGTRQTQYF.

This clone was seen only a few times. V gene TRBV12-5 combines with J gene TRBJ1-6; D not certain. V lost 3 bases to trimming and J lost 4 bases, with 10 bases between them. Germline loops: CDR1 LGHNT, CDR2 FRNRAP. This CDR3 comprises 15 residues. The CDR3 loop reads CASGLRASYNSPLHF. The CDR3, as DNA: TGTGCTAGTGGTTTAAGGGCGAGTTATAATTCACCCCTCCACTTT. The entire variable domain, with the rest obtained from reference TRBV12-5 and TRBJ1-6, is as follows: DARVTQTPRHKVTEMGQEVTMRCQPILGHNTVFWYRQTMMQGLELLAYFRNRAPLDDSGMPKDRFSAEMPDATLATLKIQPSEPRDSAVYFCASGLRASYNSPLHFGNGTRLTVT.

This rearrangement joins TRBV5-1 to TRBJ2-3; a weak D match, TRBD2 (6 bases). Trimming stripped 4 bases from V and 2 bases from J, with 14 bases between. CDR1 is SGHRS, CDR2 YFSETQ, per germline. The CDR3 totals 15 residues. Written as DNA, the CDR3 is TGCGCCAGCAGCGACGGGACTCCTTCCACAGATACGCAGTATTTT. This encodes CASSDGTPSTDTQYF.

This clone has more than one count but fewer than ten. The chain couples TRBV14 to TRBJ2-2, with 12 bases identical to TRBD2. The CDR3 length is 16 residues. With V trimmed by 4 bases and J by 5 bases, 5 bases remained unmatched. Germline CDR1 reads SGHDN; CDR2 reads FVKESK. The CDR3 nucleotides read TGTGCCAGCAGCCGGACCGGGACTAGCGGGACCGGGGAGCTGTTTTTT. Protein sequence: CASSRTGTSGTGELFF.

This chain connects TRBV9 to TRBJ2-1; 10 bases are a match to TRBD1. Germline V gene lookup returns CDR1 SGDLS and CDR2 YYNGEE. This CDR3 contains 17 residues. J lost 7 bases, V lost 4 bases, and 14 bases had no gene match. The CDR3 sequence is CASSPRPGTGAYNEQFF. The CDR3 nucleotides are TGTGCCAGCAGCCCTAGGCCCGGGACAGGGGCATATAATGAGCAGTTCTTC.

This clone was detected only a few times. This chain connects TRBV19 to TRBJ2-5, with 7 nucleotides matching TRBD1. Germline CDR1 LNHDA, CDR2 SQIVND (reference sequence). The CDR3 contains 14 residues. Trimming at V came to 4 bases and at J to 4 bases, leaving 6 bases not matched to a gene. The CDR3 is CASSTTGVRETQYF. The CDR3 DNA reads as TGTGCCAGTAGTACAACAGGGGTACGAGAGACCCAGTACTTC. Looking up the rest from reference TRBV19 and TRBJ2-5 gives the full variable domain: DGGITQSPKYLFRKEGQNVTLSCEQNLNHDAMYWYRQDPGQGLRLIYYSQIVNDFQKGDIAEGYSVSREKKESFPLTVTSAQKNPTAFYLCASSTTGVRETQYFGPGTRLLVL.

The chain links TRBV2 to TRBJ1-5; D may be TRBD1 (5 bases). V lost 4 bases and J lost 4, with 11 bases in between. The length of the CDR3 is 14 residues. Germline V gives CDR1 SNHLY, CDR2 FYNNEI. CDR3 sequence (DNA): TGTGCCAGCAGTGCACTCGACAGTAATCAGCCCCAGCATTTT. Its translation: CASSALDSNQPQHF. Full variable domain (remainder filled in from reference TRBV2 and TRBJ1-5): EPEVTQTPSHQVTQMGQEVILRCVPISNHLYFYWYRQILGQKVEFLVSFYNNEISEKSEIFDDQFSVERPDGSNFTLKIRSTKLEDSAMYFCASSALDSNQPQHFGDGTRLSIL.

The sample holds a few counts of this clone. The chain joins TRBV2 to TRBJ1-2; possibly TRBD1 for D (6 bases). The V end was cut by 3 bases, the J end by 8 bases, with 13 bases between. The CDR3 contains 13 residues. Germline V CDR1 and CDR2: SNHLY, FYNNEI. The CDR3 sequence: CASSDSGANGYTF. The CDR3 bases are TGTGCCAGCAGTGATTCGGGGGCGAACGGCTACACCTTC.

V and J are TRBV5-1 and TRBJ1-1, with 9 positions matching TRBD1. V shed 5 bases, J shed 7 bases, and the junction held 9 bases outside the gene matches. Germline values: CDR1 SGHRS, CDR2 YFSETQ. The CDR3 loop spans 14 amino acids. This CDR3 is CASSPTGGSYEAFF. In DNA form, the CDR3 reads TGCGCCAGCAGTCCAACAGGGGGCTCATATGAAGCTTTCTTT.

This clone was counted only a few times. The V call is TRBV5-4, the J call TRBJ2-3; no clear D. Germline V gene sequence: CDR1 SGHNT, CDR2 YYREEE (reference sequence). The CDR3 runs to 14 residues. V lost 0 bases, J lost 2 bases, and 7 bases lay in between. In DNA, the CDR3 is TGTGCCAGCAGCTTGGAACAGATCACAGATACGCAGTATTTT. Amino acid sequence: CASSLEQITDTQYF.

Concerning this clone itself: At the DNA level, this CDR3 is encoded by other sequences in the same sample as well. The V and J genes are TRBV7-2 and TRBJ2-5; 8 bases align to TRBD1. The CDR3 has 14 amino acids. Germline CDR1 SGHTA, CDR2 FQGNSA. After removal of 5 bases from V and 4 bases from J, the junction contained 6 bases not matched to a gene. The CDR3 DNA follows: TGTGCCAGCAGCCCCGGACAGGGTGGAGAGACCCAGTACTTC. It specifies CASSPGQGGETQYF.

This clone was observed a few times. V gene TRBV4-2 combines with J gene TRBJ1-2; D uncertain. CDR1 LGHNA and CDR2 YNFKEQ come from the germline V gene. Trimming removed 0 bases from V and 2 bases from J, with 16 bases in between. The CDR3 is 17 residues long. CDR3 protein: CASSQDSNAGSNYGYTF. The DNA for the CDR3 is TGTGCCAGCAGCCAAGATTCTAATGCGGGCAGCAACTATGGCTACACCTTC.

This clone was observed at least ten times. The V and J genes are TRBV11-1 and TRBJ2-2; D not certain. Germline CDR1 SGHAT, CDR2 FQDESV (reference sequence). The CDR3 has 14 amino acids. Trimming removed 3 bases at V and 2 bases at J, with 7 bases between. CDR3 nucleotides: TGTGCCAGCAGCTTGAACAAAAACACCGGGGAGCTGTTTTTT. As protein: CASSLNKNTGELFF.

This clone was recorded at least ten times. The V call is TRBV2, the J call TRBJ2-7; no firm D call. Germline V gene lookup returns CDR1 SNHLY and CDR2 FYNNEI. V was pared by 4 bases and J by 0 bases, with 10 bases between. This CDR3 has 14 amino acids. CDR3 nucleotide sequence: TGTGCCAGCAGTGGGTTCGGTAGCTCCTACGAGCAGTACTTC. It yields the protein CASSGFGSSYEQYF.

The chain is built from TRBV6-6 and TRBJ1-2; 8 nucleotides line up with TRBD1. The V and J ends lost 6 bases and 3 bases, in that order; junction bases with no gene match: 0. Looked up from germline, CDR1 is MNHNY and CDR2 is SVGAGI (reference sequence). This CDR3 spans 12 amino acids. Here the CDR3 DNA reads TGTGCCAGCAGGGGACAGGACTATGGCTACACCTTC. This codes for CASRGQDYGYTF.

This clone was seen a handful of times. Here the CDR3 reads CASSSRDRGNTEAFF. In DNA form, the CDR3 reads TGTGCCAGCAGTTCCCGCGACAGGGGGAACACTGAAGCTTTCTTT. This chain joins TRBV6-6 and TRBJ1-1, with 8 positions matching TRBD1. The germline gives CDR1 MNHNY, CDR2 SVGAGI (reference sequence). The CDR3 length is 15 residues. Unmatched junction bases numbered 5, after V lost 4 bases and J lost 1 base.